The clone carrying this TCR beta chain has a handful of counts. The germline CDR1 and CDR2 sequences are PRHDT and FYEKMQ (reference sequence). The V end lost 5 bases, the J end lost 7 bases, and 8 bases lay between the germline ends. This CDR3 is built from 12 residues. With 10%, 30% or 50% of RNA, 20,000 to 1,000,000 naive CD8 T cells were sequenced. TCRdb reprocessed the PCR reads via MiXCR and lists one record per CDR3 protein. This repertoire shows 400,000 to 600,000 distinct CDR3 sequences, roughly 23% found once; its top ten account for about 0.84%. The data were taken from a study of molecular identifiers for immune sequencing clone quantification.

This clonotype was obtained from a human donor in good health. Some libraries in this study had Jurkat cell RNA spiked in. The rearrangement joins TRBV13 to TRBJ1-4, with D unclear. Specimen: naive CD8+ T cells from blood, with Jurkat cell RNA spiked in. Subset meaning: FACS-sorted CD8+CD4-CCR7+CD45RA+ naive T cells. The CDR3 DNA reads TGTGCCAGCAGCCCGCGGGGTGAAAAACTGTTTTTT. As protein: CASSPRGEKLFF.